This entry lists 7 T cell receptor beta chains sequenced from one sample in a study of blood T cell repertoires in COVID-19 (dated by TCRdb to between 2020 and 2021). Library generation was performed with the immunoSEQ multiplex PCR assay. TCRdb took this table from immuneACCESS and kept in-frame rearrangements with V and J called. Such tables lack part of the clones; where checked against another copy, unresolved V genes explain under half of the gap, and the rest is unexplained. This sample is represented by tens of thousands of clones; roughly 86% of them were singletons. Approximately 5% of the sample rests with the top ten. The sequenced sample was peripheral blood. Receptors originate from a man aged 50 to 60 with active or convalescent COVID-19.

This clone is a singleton in its sample. V gene TRBV14 combines with J gene TRBJ2-3, with a possible D match to TRBD2 (5 bases). This CDR3 spans 15 amino acids. The V gene lost 0 bases and the J gene lost 0 bases, with 7 bases spanning the gap. CDR1 is SGHDN and CDR2 is FVKESK in the germline V gene. The CDR3: CASSQDRTSTDTQYF. The CDR3 nucleotides read TGTGCCAGCAGCCAAGATCGGACTAGCACAGATACGCAGTATTTT. Supplemented by reference TRBV14 and TRBJ2-3, the full variable domain reads EAGVTQFPSHSVIEKGQTVTLRCDPISGHDNLYWYRRVMGKEIKFLLHFVKESKQDESGMPNNRFLAERTGGTYSTLKVQPAELEDSGVYFCASSQDRTSTDTQYFGPGTRLTVL.

The genes are TRBV11-2 and TRBJ1-1; TRBD1 is a possible D gene (6 bases). V gave up 0 bases and J gave up 7 bases, with 9 bases separating them. Per the germline V gene, CDR1 is SGHAT and CDR2 is FQNNGV. CDR3 length equals 13 residues. Here the CDR3 reads CASSLDGGREAFF. CDR3 nucleotide sequence: TGTGCCAGCAGCTTAGATGGGGGCCGTGAAGCTTTCTTT.

This rearrangement joins TRBV27 to TRBJ1-3; D gene unclear. The germline CDR1 and CDR2 sequences are MNHEY and SMNVEV (reference sequence). This CDR3 has 17 amino acids. V lost 6 bases and J lost 6, with 24 bases in between. The CDR3 sequence: CASRPRSGWNIENTIYF. For the CDR3, the DNA is TGTGCCAGCAGGCCCCGAAGCGGGTGGAATATTGAAAACACCATATATTTT.

This clone was detected ten times or more. The chain uses TRBV5-1 and TRBJ2-1; TRBD2 agrees at 10 bases. Per the germline V gene, CDR1 is SGHRS and CDR2 is YFSETQ. Trimming at V came to 5 bases and at J to 0 bases, leaving 5 bases not matched to a gene. The CDR3 spans 16 residues. The CDR3 DNA is TGCGCCAGCAGGGACGCTAGCGGGGGCTCCTACAATGAGCAGTTCTTC. Translating it yields CASRDASGGSYNEQFF.

This clone was counted between two and nine times. This chain links TRBV18 with TRBJ1-5; D is unresolved. Looked up from germline, CDR1 is KGHSH and CDR2 is LQKENI. V was pared by 3 bases and J by 0 bases, with 3 bases between. The CDR3 covers 13 residues. This CDR3 reads CASSPSSNQPQHF. The CDR3, as DNA: TGTGCCAGCTCACCTAGTAGCAATCAGCCCCAGCATTTT.

This clone appeared once. The rearrangement links TRBV5-6 to TRBJ2-7; TRBD1 is a possible D gene (5 bases). Trimming removed 4 bases at V and 2 bases at J, with 10 bases between. This CDR3 spans 13 amino acids. The germline V gene encodes CDR1 SGHDT and CDR2 YYEEEE. CDR3 coding DNA: TGTGCCAGCAGCCCCCAGGGTGCCTACGAGCAGTACGTC. Translated, it gives CASSPQGAYEQYV.

This sequence joins TRBV9 and TRBJ1-6, with D perhaps matching TRBD1 (6 bases). V gave up 0 bases and J gave up 8 bases, with 15 bases separating them. CDR1 is SGDLS, CDR2 YYNGEE, per germline. The CDR3 is 16 residues long. The CDR3 bases are TGTGCCAGCAGCGTAGAGGCCAGGGGAACGGATTCACCCCTCCACTTT. Translated, it gives CASSVEARGTDSPLHF.